These T cell receptor beta chains were read from a single sample in a study of regulatory T cells in long-lasting Graves disease. One entry per CDR3 protein results from TCRdb running MiXCR on the multiplex PCR reads. The sample shows roughly 410,000 distinct CDR3 sequences, roughly 15% of them seen only once. The sample was also reused in another study, on T cells in Graves' hyperthyroidism and ophthalmopathy.

The starting material was peripheral blood mononuclear cells (PBMCs), obtained at new diagnosis, from a patient treated with antithyroid drugs. The receptors shown here come from a woman aged 40 to 50 with Graves disease. CDR3s include the opening cysteine and the closing phenylalanine or tryptophan. The order of the fields is J gene, D gene, clone size, V gene, CDR3 protein, CDR3 DNA. The D gene is left open where the match is weak. Not every row has a clone size; where given, it reads once, few, many or a size class.

TRBJ1-2	-	many	TRBV3-1	CASSQTGLNYGYTF	TGTGCCAGCAGCCAAACAGGACTTAACTATGGCTACACCTTC
TRBJ1-5	-	-	TRBV28	CASSWAGARQPQHF	TGTGCCAGCAGTTGGGCGGGGGCGCGGCAGCCCCAGCATTTT
TRBJ2-5	TRBD2	many	TRBV3-1	CASSHRLAGEAQETQYF	TGTGCCAGCAGCCATCGGCTAGCGGGAGAGGCCCAAGAGACCCAGTACTTC
TRBJ2-1	TRBD1	many	TRBV20-1	CSPQGKGYNEQFF	TGCAGCCCACAGGGGAAGGGCTACAATGAGCAGTTCTTC
TRBJ2-1	TRBD2	many	TRBV18	CASSPDSGSEGNEQFF	TGTGCCAGCTCACCAGATAGCGGGAGTGAGGGAAATGAGCAGTTCTTC
TRBJ1-4	-	many	TRBV29-1	CSVLGGTGNEKLFF	TGCAGCGTTCTCGGCGGGACCGGTAATGAAAAACTGTTTTTT
TRBJ2-3	-	few	TRBV29-1	CSVGMGFTDTQYF	TGCAGCGTTGGGATGGGATTCACAGATACGCAGTATTTT
TRBJ2-3	-	many	TRBV20-1	CSASRVVGTDTQYF	TGCAGTGCAAGCAGGGTTGTCGGCACAGATACGCAGTATTTT
TRBJ2-1	TRBD2	many	TRBV11-2	CASSPRGRALYNEQFF	TGTGCCAGCAGCCCCCGCGGGAGGGCCCTATACAATGAGCAGTTCTTC
TRBJ2-2	-	few	TRBV30	CAWSKPGGLFF	TGTGCCTGGAGTAAGCCCGGGGGGCTGTTTTTT
TRBJ2-7	-	-	TRBV7-9	CASSSLRGSYEQYF	TGTGCCAGCAGCTCACTCCGGGGCTCCTACGAGCAGTACTTC
TRBJ2-3	TRBD2	-	TRBV6-2/TRBV6-3	CATSAGGRTDTQYF	TGTGCCACCTCAGCGGGAGGGAGGACAGATACGCAGTATTTT
TRBJ2-6	TRBD1	many	TRBV14	CASLRTRDRVNGANVLTF	TGTGCCAGCCTCAGGACCCGGGACAGGGTAAACGGGGCCAACGTCCTGACTTTC
TRBJ2-7	-	few	TRBV5-8	CASSWTDREQYF	TGTGCCAGCAGCTGGACAGACCGCGAGCAGTACTTC
TRBJ2-3	TRBD2	many	TRBV30	CAWSLAGADTQYF	TGTGCCTGGAGTCTAGCGGGCGCCGATACGCAGTATTTT
TRBJ2-7	TRBD1	-	TRBV6-2/TRBV6-3	CASTTPGTGGYEQYF	TGTGCCAGCACCACCCCGGGGACAGGGGGCTACGAGCAGTACTTC
TRBJ2-1	TRBD2	many	TRBV6-2/TRBV6-3	CASSSPPGLAGVTSYNEQFF	TGTGCCAGCAGCTCGCCCCCGGGACTAGCGGGAGTTACCTCCTACAATGAGCAGTTCTTC
TRBJ1-1	TRBD1	many	TRBV28	CASTKTGGRITEAFF	TGTGCCAGCACCAAGACAGGGGGGCGCATCACTGAAGCTTTCTTT
TRBJ1-1	-	many	TRBV7-3	CASSLNSEQEAFF	TGTGCCAGCAGCTTAAATTCCGAGCAAGAAGCTTTCTTT
TRBJ2-1	TRBD2	many	TRBV5-1	CASSLLAGGSSYNEQFF	TGCGCCAGCAGCCTACTAGCGGGAGGTAGCTCCTACAATGAGCAGTTCTTC
TRBJ2-1	-	-	TRBV24-1	CATAPGVVSSYNEQFF	TGTGCCACCGCCCCAGGGGTCGTGAGCTCCTACAATGAGCAGTTCTTC
TRBJ2-2	TRBD2	many	TRBV6-1	CASSILGEAGATGELFF	TGTGCCAGCAGTATCCTTGGGGAAGCGGGAGCCACCGGGGAGCTGTTTTTT
TRBJ1-5	-	-	TRBV19	CASRRQDQPQHF	TGTGCCAGTAGAAGACAGGATCAGCCCCAGCATTTT
TRBJ2-5	-	many	TRBV27	CASSFGALGETQYF	TGTGCCAGCAGTTTCGGGGCACTGGGAGAGACCCAGTACTTC
TRBJ2-3	-	-	TRBV20-1	CSANPVGSTDTQYF	TGCAGTGCAAACCCGGTGGGGAGCACAGATACGCAGTATTTT
TRBJ2-2	TRBD2	many	TRBV19	CASSIKRLAGDANTGELFF	TGTGCCAGTAGTATCAAGAGGCTAGCGGGAGACGCGAACACCGGGGAGCTGTTTTTT
TRBJ1-1	-	-	TRBV5-1	CASSTRPGGRNTEAFF	TGCGCCAGCAGCACTCGGCCCGGGGGAAGGAACACTGAAGCTTTCTTT
TRBJ2-1	-	-	TRBV11-3	CASSGWESYNEQFF	TGTGCCAGCAGCGGTTGGGAGTCCTACAATGAGCAGTTCTTC
TRBJ2-5	-	many	TRBV6-1	CASSEALHRQEGETQYF	TGTGCCAGCAGTGAAGCGCTTCACCGACAGGAAGGAGAGACCCAGTACTTC
TRBJ2-7	TRBD1	many	TRBV20-1	CSANEPGTGPHEQYF	TGCAGTGCTAACGAACCCGGGACAGGGCCCCACGAGCAGTACTTC
TRBJ1-2	-	many	TRBV6-1	CASSTEISWAGYTF	TGTGCCAGCAGCACCGAAATCTCTTGGGCTGGCTACACCTTC
TRBJ1-5	-	-	TRBV19	CASATQDSNQPQHF	TGTGCCAGTGCGACACAAGATAGCAATCAGCCCCAGCATTTT
TRBJ2-1	-	few	TRBV6-5	CASSYGGTTYNEQFF	TGTGCCAGCAGTTATGGGGGAACGACCTACAATGAGCAGTTCTTC
TRBJ1-5	-	-	TRBV7-2	CASSLFGQNQPQHF	TGTGCCAGCAGCTTATTCGGGCAGAATCAGCCCCAGCATTTT
TRBJ2-1	-	many	TRBV7-3	CASSPSGPTDEQFF	TGTGCCAGCAGCCCGAGCGGGCCCACCGATGAGCAGTTCTTC
TRBJ1-2	-	-	TRBV27	CASSPHDIEYYGYTF	TGTGCCAGCAGTCCCCACGACATAGAATACTATGGCTACACCTTC
TRBJ1-2	-	many	TRBV2	CASSRYGYTF	TGTGCCAGCAGCCGTTATGGCTACACCTTC
TRBJ2-7	-	many	TRBV3-1	CASTPTSGPSYEQYF	TGTGCCAGCACACCTACAAGCGGACCTTCCTACGAGCAGTACTTC
TRBJ2-7	-	-	TRBV5-4	CASSVDGQGREQYF	TGTGCCAGCAGCGTGGACGGTCAAGGAAGGGAGCAGTACTTC
TRBJ1-5	-	few	TRBV27	CASSYSSSNQPQHF	TGTGCCAGCAGTTACAGCAGTAGCAATCAGCCCCAGCATTTT
TRBJ1-1	TRBD1	many	TRBV6-1	CASSRPIQGVDTEAFF	TGTGCCAGCAGTCGACCTATTCAGGGGGTGGACACTGAAGCTTTCTTT
TRBJ1-1	TRBD1	many	TRBV11-3	CASSRDRTYEAFF	TGTGCCAGCAGCCGGGACAGGACCTATGAAGCTTTCTTT
TRBJ2-1	TRBD1	many	TRBV28	CASETGTDSYNEQFF	TGTGCCAGCGAGACCGGGACAGACTCCTACAATGAGCAGTTCTTC
TRBJ2-1	-	many	TRBV13	CASSPRGTYNEQFF	TGTGCCAGCAGCCCCCGAGGGACTTACAATGAGCAGTTCTTC
TRBJ2-1	TRBD2	-	TRBV4-1	CASSRAGTRELRQFF	TGCGCCAGCAGCAGAGCCGGGACTAGGGAATTAAGGCAGTTCTTC
TRBJ2-7	TRBD1	many	TRBV7-2	CASSLGQATVYEQYF	TGTGCCAGCAGCTTGGGACAGGCCACGGTCTACGAGCAGTACTTC